This T cell receptor beta chain was captured by sequencing in a study of technical replicates of blood from several donors. J was trimmed by 6 bases and V by 3 bases; bases with no gene match: 13. Germline V CDR1 and CDR2: KGHSH, LQKENI. The length of the CDR3 is 16 residues. Using immunoSEQ multiplex PCR, the repertoire was profiled, and TCRdb retains in-frame clones only, with some absent. The sample carries about 84,000 clones, roughly 97% recorded once. This sequence was found in a human donor in good health. J is TRBJ2-7 and V is TRBV18; 8 nucleotides match TRBD1. Sequencing was carried out using T cells isolated from PBMCs. The CDR3 protein is CASSPWEQGARSEQYF. The CDR3 nucleotides are TGTGCCAGCTCACCCTGGGAGCAGGGGGCGCGAAGCGAGCAGTACTTC.